This is a list of T cell receptor beta chains from one sample in a study of cytomegalovirus exposure and HLA in healthy donors. TCRdb's table, derived via immunoSEQ multiplex PCR, lists solely in-frame clones and lacks some. Among 120,000 or so clones listed, 80% to 90% were seen once. The sequencing sample was made of PBMCs. The receptors originated from a woman between 18 and 30 years old in good health and CMV-seronegative. CDR3s include the opening cysteine and the closing phenylalanine or tryptophan. A D gene is named only where the DNA matches it firmly. Clone size is not always given. Where it is, it says once, few, many or a class for expanded clones.

>once|TRBV7-8|NA|TRBJ2-2
CASSLTGNTGELFF
TGTGCCAGCAGCTTAACGGGTAACACCGGGGAGCTGTTTTTT
>NA|TRBV7-9|NA|TRBJ1-1
CASSPRGPEAFF
TGTGCCAGCAGCCCTAGGGGTCCTGAAGCTTTCTTT
>NA|TRBV5-6|NA|TRBJ1-3
CASSLAPGVGNTIYF
TGTGCCAGCAGCTTGGCCCCAGGGGTTGGAAACACCATATATTTT
>NA|TRBV27|TRBD1|TRBJ1-2
CASSPGQFYGYTF
TGTGCCAGCAGTCCGGGACAGTTTTATGGCTACACCTTC
>NA|TRBV4-1|TRBD2|TRBJ2-1
CASSHEGLAGDEQFF
TGCGCCAGCAGCCACGAAGGACTAGCGGGAGATGAGCAGTTCTTC
>NA|TRBV19|NA|TRBJ2-7
CASSIGRTPDYEQYF
TGTGCCAGTAGTATCGGAAGGACTCCCGACTACGAGCAGTACTTC
>NA|TRBV4-3|NA|TRBJ2-7
CASSPSVGAYEQYF
TGCGCCAGCAGCCCTTCGGTCGGGGCCTACGAGCAGTACTTC
>NA|TRBV28|NA|TRBJ1-5
CASRGTGFRQPQHF
TGTGCCAGCAGGGGAACAGGTTTTCGGCAGCCCCAGCATTTT
>NA|TRBV27|TRBD1|TRBJ2-7
CASSSLGQSYEQYF
TGTGCCAGCAGTTCCCTGGGACAGAGCTACGAGCAGTACTTC
>NA|TRBV2|TRBD2|TRBJ2-2
CASSEVLAGNTGELFF
TGTGCCAGCAGTGAAGTACTAGCGGGGAACACCGGGGAGCTGTTTTTT
>NA|TRBV9|TRBD2|TRBJ2-1
CASSVVGGSSDEQFF
TGTGCCAGCAGCGTAGTCGGGGGGTCGAGCGATGAGCAGTTCTTC
>NA|TRBV9|TRBD2|TRBJ2-1
CASSVVGSGRVNEQFF
TGTGCCAGCAGCGTAGTAGGTAGCGGGAGGGTGAATGAGCAGTTCTTC
>NA|TRBV6-5|TRBD2|TRBJ2-4
CASSSGGRIQYF
TGTGCCAGCAGTAGCGGGGGGAGGATTCAGTACTTC
>NA|TRBV10-3|TRBD1|TRBJ2-4
CAIRTGGPSNIQYF
TGTGCCATTCGGACAGGGGGCCCTTCAAACATTCAGTACTTC
>NA|TRBV11-3|NA|TRBJ1-1
CASSLQMNTEAFF
TGTGCCAGCAGCTTACAAATGAACACTGAAGCTTTCTTT
>NA|TRBV27|NA|TRBJ1-4
CASSLYGATNEKLFF
TGTGCCAGCAGTTTATACGGTGCAACTAATGAAAAACTGTTTTTT
>NA|TRBV2|NA|TRBJ1-3
CAKTAGDSGNTIYF
TGTGCAAAAACGGCCGGGGACTCTGGAAACACCATATATTTT
>NA|TRBV11-2|NA|TRBJ1-6
CASSSGDSPLHF
TGTGCCAGCAGCAGCGGAGATTCACCCCTCCACTTT
>few|TRBV11-2|NA|TRBJ1-6
CASSSQQGVGSPLHF
TGTGCCAGCAGCTCTCAACAGGGAGTGGGTTCACCCCTCCACTTT
>NA|TRBV2|TRBD1|TRBJ1-3
CASSPDRGAGNTIYF
TGTGCCAGCAGCCCCGACAGGGGAGCCGGAAACACCATATATTTT
>NA|TRBV11-2|NA|TRBJ2-1
CASSPGLPRNEQFF
TGTGCCAGCAGCCCGGGACTCCCTAGGAATGAGCAGTTCTTC
>once|TRBV19|NA|TRBJ1-1
CASISDRGNTEAFF
TGTGCCAGTATTTCGGATAGGGGGAACACTGAAGCTTTCTTT
>NA|TRBV4-3|TRBD2|TRBJ2-4
CASSPGLAGNVAKNIQYF
TGCGCCAGCAGCCCCGGACTAGCGGGGAACGTAGCCAAAAACATTCAGTACTTC
>NA|TRBV27|TRBD1|TRBJ2-6
CASSKDRGDSGANVLTF
TGTGCCAGCAGTAAAGACAGGGGAGACTCTGGGGCCAACGTCCTGACTTTC
>NA|TRBV6-5|NA|TRBJ1-3
CASSYETTGGNTIYF
TGTGCCAGCAGTTACGAAACGACAGGTGGAAACACCATATATTTT
>NA|TRBV28|NA|TRBJ1-5
CASSSTGVGWSNQPQHF
TGTGCCAGCAGTTCGACAGGAGTAGGTTGGAGCAATCAGCCCCAGCATTTT
>NA|TRBV28|TRBD2|TRBJ2-5
CASSLFEWREKGETQYF
TGTGCCAGCAGTTTATTTGAGTGGCGGGAGAAGGGAGAGACCCAGTACTTC
>NA|TRBV6-5|TRBD1|TRBJ2-5
CASRTIRDREETQYF
TGTGCCAGCAGGACAATCCGGGACAGGGAAGAGACCCAGTACTTC
>once|TRBV6-4|NA|TRBJ1-1
CASSDPGHNTEAFF
TGTGCCAGCAGTGACCCGGGACATAACACTGAAGCTTTCTTT
>NA|TRBV27|TRBD2|TRBJ2-1
CASSLYAGVIIYEQFF
TGTGCCAGCAGTTTATACGCGGGAGTTATAATATATGAGCAGTTCTTC
>NA|TRBV10-3|TRBD2|TRBJ2-1
CAISESPGSPSGGPQSSYNEQFF
TGTGCCATCAGTGAGTCGCCCGGCTCACCTAGCGGGGGGCCACAAAGCTCCTACAATGAGCAGTTCTTC
>once|TRBV11-2|NA|TRBJ2-7
CASSPVNKGGEQYF
TGTGCCAGCAGCCCGGTAAATAAGGGAGGCGAGCAGTACTTC
>NA|TRBV5-6|NA|TRBJ1-2
CASSLEQGPYGYTF
TGTGCCAGCAGCTTGGAACAGGGCCCCTATGGCTACACCTTC
>NA|TRBV6-5|NA|TRBJ2-3
CASSLRRGRDTQYF
TGTGCCAGCAGTTTGCGGAGGGGGCGAGATACGCAGTATTTT
>NA|TRBV19|TRBD1|TRBJ1-5
CASSRDRVPQPQHF
TGTGCCAGTAGTCGGGACAGGGTCCCTCAGCCCCAGCATTTT
>NA|TRBV23-1|TRBD2|TRBJ2-7
CASSQSSGKSSYEQYF
TGCGCCAGCAGTCAATCAAGCGGGAAAAGCTCCTACGAGCAGTACTTC
>NA|TRBV19|NA|TRBJ1-5
CASSIAGRQPQHF
TGTGCCAGTAGTATTGCAGGCCGGCAGCCCCAGCATTTT
>NA|TRBV5-1|NA|TRBJ2-5
CASKEFQETQYF
TGCGCCAGCAAGGAGTTCCAAGAGACCCAGTACTTC
>NA|TRBV7-2|TRBD2|TRBJ2-1
CASTVREGLNEQFF
TGTGCCAGCACGGTGCGGGAGGGCCTAAATGAGCAGTTCTTC